These 9 T cell receptor beta chains share one sample of origin, sequenced in a study of T cells in Graves' hyperthyroidism and ophthalmopathy. Regions amplified from RNA transcripts were the TCR beta CDR3 regions. The TCR CDR3 first-round RT-PCR relied on the HTBI primer set. One entry per CDR3 protein, called by TCRdb with MiXCR from the multiplex PCR reads. The sample shows hundreds of thousands of distinct CDR3 sequences, about 14% of them seen only once. Sequencing was done on a sample of blood. These receptors all come from a man over 45 with Graves' ophthalmopathy.

There are a few counts of this clonotype. The chain links TRBV10-1 to TRBJ1-1; D is unresolved. V dropped 8 bases and J dropped 0 bases, with 7 bases sitting between them. This CDR3 is 12 amino acids long. CDR1 and CDR2 from the germline V gene are WNHNN and SYGVQD (reference sequence). This CDR3 is CASAGVNTEAFF. Here the CDR3 DNA reads TGCGCCAGCGCCGGGGTGAACACTGAAGCTTTCTTT.

In its sample, this clonotype was seen many times. This chain uses TRBV5-1 with TRBJ2-5; D might be TRBD1 or TRBD2, each matching 6 bases. CDR3 length: 16 residues. The germline CDR1 and CDR2 sequences are SGHRS and YFSETQ. Deletions cut 4 bases from V and 5 bases from J, with 21 bases between. CDR3 amino acids: CASSLASAIQGETQYF. CDR3 bases: TGCGCCAGCAGCCTAGCTAGCGCTATTCAGGGGGAGACCCAGTACTTC.

A note on this clonotype: This could be a read error, since a much larger clone is one nucleotide away. The CDR3 ends on some other residue instead of the conserved phenylalanine or tryptophan, so this is likely a read error. V and J are TRBV28 and TRBJ2-5; 15 bases match TRBD2. Looked up from germline, CDR1 is MDHEN and CDR2 is SYDVKM. Unmatched junction bases numbered 8, after V lost 4 bases and J lost 2 bases. The CDR3 is made up of 18 amino acids. The CDR3, as DNA: TGTGCCAGCAGTTCCCCGCCTGGGACTAGCGGGAGGCAAGAGACCCAGTACCTC. As protein: CASSSPPGTSGRQETQYL.

This chain uses TRBV6-2 or TRBV6-3 with TRBJ2-5; possible D gene TRBD2, 5 bases. The CDR3 is made up of 15 amino acids. Deletions cut 0 bases from V and 6 bases from J, with 14 bases between. Germline V CDR1 and CDR2: MNHEY, SVGEGT. CDR3 residues: CASSYSRVAVQTQYF. The CDR3 DNA follows: TGTGCCAGCAGTTACTCGAGGGTAGCTGTTCAGACCCAGTACTTC.

This clonotype was counted between two and nine times. V is TRBV29-1 and J is TRBJ2-7; D is undetermined. This CDR3 has 10 residues. Germline V gene sequence: CDR1 SQVTM, CDR2 ANQGSEA. The ends were cut back, 5 bases at V and 6 bases at J, with 8 bases in the middle. For the CDR3, the DNA is TGCAGCGTTAGGCGTGGCGAGCAGTACTTC. Its protein is CSVRRGEQYF.

This clonotype was recorded at least ten times. V and J are TRBV7-9 and TRBJ2-1; 11 bases agree with TRBD2. The CDR3 sequence is 15 residues long. Germline V CDR1 and CDR2: SEHNR, FQNEAQ (reference sequence). Trimming took 7 bases from V and 1 from J; bases not matched to a gene: 3. Written as DNA, the CDR3 is TGTGCCAGCACAATAGCGGGAGGGTCCTACAATGAGCAGTTCTTC. As protein: CASTIAGGSYNEQFF.

This clonotype has a count of ten or more. The V call is TRBV20-1, the J call TRBJ2-1, with no clear D. Germline assignment: CDR1 DFQATT and CDR2 SNEGSKA (reference sequence). The CDR3 consists of 14 residues. The V end lost 1 base, the J end lost 0 bases, and 7 bases lay between the germline ends. In DNA form, the CDR3 reads TGCAGTGCTAGAGCGCCCAGCTCCTACAATGAGCAGTTCTTC. Its protein is CSARAPSSYNEQFF.

This chain links TRBV7-9 with TRBJ2-3; D possibly corresponds to TRBD2 (5 bases). Germline CDR1 SEHNR, CDR2 FQNEAQ (reference sequence). Deletions cut 7 bases from V and 4 bases from J, with 12 bases between. The CDR3 is made up of 13 amino acids. CDR3 amino acids: CASTPGSADTQYF. Here the CDR3 DNA reads TGTGCCAGCACCCCGGGTAGCGCAGATACGCAGTATTTT.

In its sample, this clonotype was seen a few times. The chain has TRBV5-6 and TRBJ1-1; the match to TRBD1 covers 8 bases. The CDR3 runs to 15 residues. The junction had 4 bases not matched to a gene; V was cut back by 0 bases and J by 3 bases. Per germline, CDR1 SGHDT and CDR2 YYEEEE. The CDR3 region has the DNA TGTGCCAGCAGCTTGGCAGGGGGCAGAGACACTGAAGCTTTCTTT. Translation gives CASSLAGGRDTEAFF.